A selection of T cell receptor beta chains follows, all from one sample in a study of glioma-infiltrating T cells. Using its own MiXCR run on the multiplex PCR reads, TCRdb lists one record per CDR3 protein. The sample comprises 300,000 to 400,000 distinct CDR3 sequences, 41% of which are singletons, and more than 10% rests with the top ten. The sample taken for sequencing was glioma tissue, nonneoplastic brain tissue, or PBMCs (not recorded which). The receptors were sampled from a human donor with low-grade glioma or glioblastoma, undergoing nonglioma brain surgery, or in good health (not recorded which). Both conserved end residues are part of each CDR3. D genes are given only for firm matches. Clone sizes are given selectively: once, few, many, or a class where the clone is expanded.

>many|TRBJ1-2|TRBV27|TRBD1
CASSLSGQGNDYTF
TGTGCCAGCAGTTTATCGGGACAGGGTAATGACTACACCTTC
>few|TRBJ2-3|TRBV20-1|-
CSPSVWDTQYF
TGCAGTCCCAGCGTCTGGGATACGCAGTATTTT
>-|TRBJ1-2|TRBV12-3/TRBV12-4|-
CASSPTGAAPYGYTF
TGTGCCAGCAGTCCTACAGGCGCCGCGCCCTATGGCTACACCTTC
>-|TRBJ2-5|TRBV20-1|-
CGAVAANGETQYF
TGCGGTGCAGTAGCGGCAAACGGAGAGACCCAGTACTTC
>-|TRBJ2-3|TRBV20-1|-
CSARDGQGTDTQYF
TGCAGTGCTAGAGATGGGCAGGGCACAGATACGCAGTATTTT
>once|TRBJ2-7|TRBV20-1|-
CSARHDYEKYF
TGCAGTGCTAGACACGATTACGAGAAGTACTTC
>-|TRBJ1-1|TRBV19|-
CASTTENTEAFF
TGTGCCAGTACCACAGAGAACACTGAAGCTTTCTTT
>many|TRBJ1-2|TRBV7-9|TRBD1
CASSSGQGGYGYTF
TGTGCCAGCAGCTCAGGACAGGGAGGCTATGGCTACACCTTC
>-|TRBJ2-7|TRBV6-4|TRBD2
CASSDSTSGIYEQYF
TGTGCCAGCAGTGACTCGACTAGCGGGATCTACGAGCAGTACTTC
>many|TRBJ1-2|TRBV20-1|-
CSADLGYGYTF
TGCAGTGCTGATCTTGGCTATGGCTACACCTTC
>-|TRBJ1-2|TRBV4-1|-
CASIQGDVSYGYTF
TGCGCCAGCATCCAAGGGGACGTATCTTATGGCTACACCTTC
>few|TRBJ1-2|TRBV6-2/TRBV6-3|-
CASSFQPQPNYGYTF
TGTGCCAGCAGTTTCCAACCCCAACCTAACTATGGCTACACCTTC
>-|TRBJ1-4|TRBV7-2|-
CASSLVPATNEKLFF
TGTGCCAGCAGCTTGGTCCCAGCAACTAATGAAAAACTGTTTTTT
>-|TRBJ2-7|TRBV4-2|TRBD2
CASSQEGTSGEYEQYF
TGTGCCAGCAGCCAAGAAGGAACTAGCGGGGAATACGAGCAGTACTTC
>-|TRBJ1-5|TRBV19|-
CASSIFNRGQPQHF
TGTGCCAGTAGTATTTTTAACCGGGGTCAGCCCCAGCATTTT
>-|TRBJ2-6|TRBV27|-
CASSPYRSGANVLTF
TGTGCCAGCAGCCCGTACCGCTCTGGGGCCAACGTCCTGACTTTC
>many|TRBJ2-3|TRBV15|-
CATKTGSTDTQYF
TGTGCCACAAAAACAGGGAGCACAGATACGCAGTATTTT
>-|TRBJ2-5|TRBV28|TRBD2
CASRPHHTSGGEETQYF
TGTGCCAGCAGGCCGCACCACACTAGCGGGGGGGAAGAGACCCAGTACTTC
>few|TRBJ1-6|TRBV20-1|TRBD1
CSARAGDRGPNSPLHF
TGCAGTGCTAGAGCCGGTGACAGGGGGCCAAATTCACCCCTCCACTTT
>few|TRBJ2-7|TRBV7-2|TRBD1
CASSSYGTGSYEQYF
TGTGCCAGCAGTTCCTACGGGACAGGGAGCTACGAGCAGTACTTC
>-|TRBJ2-7|TRBV9|TRBD2
CASSVGATSGYEQYF
TGTGCCAGCAGCGTAGGAGCTACTAGCGGCTACGAGCAGTACTTC
>few|TRBJ1-2|TRBV18|-
CASHGVFGGYGYTF
TGTGCCAGCCACGGCGTGTTCGGCGGCTATGGCTACACCTTC